The 11 T cell receptor beta chains reported below all come from one sample, sequenced in a study of human T cells and chemical hapten exposure. Time point: patch test 2, 6 weeks after DPC sensitization. Treatment of the sample: therapeutic diphenylcyclopropenone sensitization with weekly scalp DPC. One entry per CDR3 protein, called by TCRdb with MiXCR from the RACE reads. The sample consists of about 70,000 distinct CDR3 sequences, 8.5% of them appearing once. Source: whole blood, taken in connection with sensitization to the hapten diphenylcyclopropenone (DPC). The receptors were gathered from a woman between 50 and 59 years old with alopecia areata. Some clones in this sample may be carry-over from other donors' samples.

This clonotype was seen more than once but under ten times. CDR3 loop: CASSLMGETQYF. The CDR3 DNA follows: TGTGCCAGCAGTTTAATGGGGGAGACCCAGTACTTC. The genes are TRBV12-3 or TRBV12-4 and TRBJ2-5; D not resolved. Between the trimmed V and J ends, which lost 2 bases and 5 bases, there was a span of 6 bases. This CDR3 spans 12 amino acids.

This clonotype was recorded many times. The genes are TRBV13 and TRBJ2-6, with D uncertain. Trimming pared 0 bases from V and 4 bases from J, leaving 7 bases between. Germline V CDR1 and CDR2: PRHDT, FYEKMQ (reference sequence). The CDR3 totals 15 residues. The CDR3 protein is CASSLGRSGANVLTF. The DNA for the CDR3 is TGTGCCAGCAGCTTAGGGAGGTCCGGGGCCAACGTCCTGACTTTC.

Only a few counts were recorded for this clonotype. V gene TRBV4-1 combines with J gene TRBJ2-7; D is unresolved. The CDR3 consists of 16 residues. Trimming removed 1 base at V and 0 bases at J, with 13 bases between. Germline values: CDR1 MGHRA, CDR2 YSYEKL. The CDR3 sequence: CASSQGAPGTSYEQYF. For the CDR3, the DNA is TGCGCCAGCAGCCAAGGGGCCCCGGGTACCTCCTACGAGCAGTACTTC.

This clonotype has a handful of counts. J is TRBJ1-4 and V is TRBV2; no firm D call. The V gene lost 1 base and the J gene lost 7 bases, with 13 bases spanning the gap. The CDR3 spans 15 residues. The germline V gene has CDR1 SNHLY and CDR2 FYNNEI. The CDR3 sequence is CASSEEWGRSEKLFF. CDR3 DNA sequence: TGTGCCAGCAGTGAAGAATGGGGAAGGAGTGAAAAACTGTTTTTT.

This clonotype was seen a handful of times. The chain uses TRBV29-1 and TRBJ2-7; possibly TRBD1 for D (5 bases). Trimming took 4 bases from V and 0 from J, leaving 10 bases between them. Germline CDR1 SQVTM, CDR2 ANQGSEA. The length of the CDR3 is 13 residues. CDR3 bases: TGCAGCGTTGGATCCAGGGACTCCTACGAGCAGTACTTC. It codes for CSVGSRDSYEQYF.

This clonotype was seen repeatedly, ten times or more. The chain couples TRBV7-8 to TRBJ1-4; tentatively, D is TRBD1 (5 bases). Germline lookup yields CDR1 SGHVS and CDR2 FQNEAQ. V gave up 5 bases and J gave up 8 bases, with 21 bases separating them. The CDR3 has 16 amino acids. CDR3 residues: CASSPSRVGVNEKLFF. The CDR3 nucleotides read TGTGCCAGCAGCCCCTCGCGGGTAGGGGTAAACGAAAAACTGTTTTTT.

The sample holds many counts of this clonotype. The rearrangement joins TRBV4-3 to TRBJ2-4, with D maybe TRBD2 (5 bases). V lost 5 bases and J lost 2, with 10 bases in between. The CDR3 extends over 14 amino acids. Germline V lookup: CDR1 LGHNA, CDR2 YSLEER. CDR3 loop: CASSEGVTKNIQYF. The CDR3 DNA is TGCGCCAGCAGCGAGGGAGTAACCAAAAACATTCAGTACTTC.

The rearrangement uses TRBV6-5 and TRBJ2-3, with unresolved D. The ends were cut back, 5 bases at V and 2 bases at J, with 11 bases in the middle. CDR3 length: 14 amino acids. Germline V gene data show CDR1 as MNHEY and CDR2 as SVGAGI. The CDR3 DNA follows: TGTGCCAGCAGTCAGGAGAGAGTCACAGATACGCAGTATTTT. Protein sequence: CASSQERVTDTQYF.

This clonotype occurred many times. The chain couples TRBV2 to TRBJ1-5, with D unresolved. The CDR3 is made up of 17 amino acids. The germline V and J ends were trimmed by 0 bases and 0 bases, with 12 bases remaining between them. Germline lookup yields CDR1 SNHLY and CDR2 FYNNEI. The CDR3 sequence: CASSEAPGQTSNQPQHF. CDR3 DNA sequence: TGTGCCAGCAGTGAAGCACCCGGTCAGACTAGCAATCAGCCCCAGCATTTT.

This clonotype was counted between two and nine times. This chain links TRBV7-2 with TRBJ1-5; D unresolved. Trimming shortened V by 4 bases and J by 4 bases, and 5 bases separated the two germline ends. The CDR3 is 12 amino acids. CDR1 and CDR2 from the germline V gene are SGHTA and FQGNSA. The DNA for the CDR3 is TGTGCCAGCAGCTCTTATAATCAGCCCCAGCATTTT. Its translation: CASSSYNQPQHF.

This clonotype was counted between two and nine times. The chain joins TRBV6-2 or TRBV6-3 to TRBJ2-1; D is perhaps TRBD1 (6 bases). Trimming removed 6 bases from V and 4 bases from J, with 19 bases in between. Germline V gene data show CDR1 as MNHEY and CDR2 as SVGEGT. CDR3 size: 16 residues. CDR3 nucleotide sequence: TGTGCCAGCAGGGCACCCAGGGGATATGGGTACAATGAGCAGTTCTTC. Its protein product is CASRAPRGYGYNEQFF.